This section outlines one T cell receptor beta chain sequence together with its context. Its antigen is unknown. The CDR3 has 14 amino acids. From germline, CDR1 is ENHRY and CDR2 SYGVKD. The ends were cut back, 11 bases at V and 2 bases at J, with 13 bases in the middle. TCRdb re-called the 5' RACE reads with MiXCR, one entry per CDR3 protein. This sample carries about 730,000 distinct CDR3 sequences, less than 25% of them seen once, and the ten largest clones take about 4.5%. This entry belongs to a study of identical twins. Study outcomes and limitations: Models underestimated how often monozygotic twins shared out-of-frame TCR alpha. Those out-of-frame alpha sequences shared by twins showed an excess of low generation probability.

This sample was also put to use in a study of T cells expressing NK-cell markers. According to that study: HCMV seropositivity marked most of the eight sequenced donors; one was seronegative. Dominant NKG2C+ clonotypes were found to form about 1.0-7.0% of CD8+ T cells in more than five donors.

The sequenced sample consisted of PBMCs. The J gene is TRBJ2-6, the V gene TRBV10-3; D might be TRBD1 or TRBD2, each matching 5 bases. This TCR derives from a woman under 30 in good health. The DNA of the CDR3 is TGTGCCGCACGCCTGGGGGCTGGGGCCAACGTCCTGACTTTC. Residues: CAARLGAGANVLTF.